One sample yielded the 14 T cell receptor beta chains listed below, sequenced in a study of cytomegalovirus exposure and HLA in healthy donors. Amplification used 60 Vbeta primers and 13 Jbeta primers. Using immunoSEQ multiplex PCR, the repertoire was profiled, and TCRdb retains in-frame clones only, with some absent. The table lists 100,000 to 150,000 clones, roughly four fifths of them singletons, with around 3.9% in the top ten. Sequencing was performed on PBMCs. The receptors derive from a woman aged 50 to 65 in good health and CMV-seropositive.

The chain links TRBV6-5 to TRBJ1-2; 10 positions match TRBD1. The CDR3 runs 14 residues. The V and J ends lost 6 bases and 7 bases, in that order; junction bases with no gene match: 8. Germline CDR1 MNHEY, CDR2 SVGAGI. CDR3 amino acids: CASSRTGGTIGYTF. The DNA for the CDR3 is TGTGCCAGCAGCCGGACAGGGGGAACGATTGGCTACACCTTC.

This clone appeared once. The DNA for the CDR3 is TGTGCCAGCAGCCGCCGCGATGAAGCTTTCTTT. Translating it yields CASSRRDEAFF. The chain recombines TRBV11-2 with TRBJ1-1, with unresolved D. The CDR3 totals 11 residues. CDR1 SGHAT and CDR2 FQNNGV come from the germline V gene. Trimming cost V 5 bases and J 7 bases, with 8 bases left between them.

The V and J genes are TRBV7-9 and TRBJ2-3, with D maybe TRBD2 (5 bases). V was trimmed by 2 bases and J by 2 bases, leaving 14 bases between them. Germline CDR1 and CDR2: SEHNR and FQNEAQ (reference sequence). The CDR3 sequence is 16 residues long. CDR3 amino acids: CASSLSHGKDTDTQYF. As DNA, the CDR3 is TGTGCCAGCAGCTTATCACACGGGAAGGACACAGATACGCAGTATTTT.

V is TRBV6-5 and J is TRBJ1-2; 9 positions agree with TRBD1. The CDR3 has 14 residues. V was pared by 7 bases and J by 6 bases, with 9 bases of the junction left unmatched. Germline V CDR1 and CDR2: MNHEY, SVGAGI. The CDR3 here is CASTRTGGAHGYTF. The CDR3 nucleotides read TGTGCCAGCACCAGAACAGGGGGCGCCCATGGCTACACCTTC.

J is TRBJ2-5 and V is TRBV7-6; 7 nucleotides line up with TRBD1. This CDR3 is 13 amino acids long. V gave up 5 bases and J gave up 2 bases; unmatched junction bases: 2. In germline, CDR1 is SGHVS, CDR2 FNYEAQ. The CDR3 bases are TGTGCCAGCAGCGGACAGGTTCAAGAGACCCAGTACTTC. It is translated as CASSGQVQETQYF.

The rearrangement uses TRBV19 and TRBJ2-7; perhaps TRBD1 as D (6 bases). CDR3 length: 13 residues. V was trimmed by 4 bases and J by 0 bases, leaving 7 bases between them. Germline loops: CDR1 LNHDA, CDR2 SQIVND (reference sequence). The chain's CDR3 is CASSTDSSYEQYF. CDR3 bases: TGTGCCAGTAGTACGGACAGCTCCTACGAGCAGTACTTC.

This chain uses TRBV18 with TRBJ2-5, with a possible D match to TRBD2 (5 bases). The CDR3 consists of 15 residues. Per germline, CDR1 KGHSH and CDR2 LQKENI. The V end was cut by 5 bases, the J end by 5 bases, with 18 bases between. In nucleotides, the CDR3 is TGTGCCAGCTCAGCTCTCGGGGTATGGACGGAGACCCAGTACTTC. It yields the protein CASSALGVWTETQYF.

V gene TRBV7-7 combines with J gene TRBJ2-2; 9 bases agree with TRBD1. Germline V CDR1 and CDR2: SSHAT, FNYEAQ (reference sequence). The CDR3 is 14 amino acids. The trim removed 5 bases at V and 6 bases at J, leaving 4 bases unmatched. CDR3 nucleotides: TGTGCCAGCAGCCTACAGGGGGCGGCCGGGGAGCTGTTTTTT. Translation gives CASSLQGAAGELFF.

This chain uses TRBV2 with TRBJ2-2; 11 bases line up with TRBD1. The CDR3 totals 15 residues. The V gene's germline CDR1 is SNHLY and CDR2 FYNNEI. The J segment lost 4 bases and the V segment lost 6 bases, leaving 4 bases of the junction unmatched. The CDR3 DNA reads TGTGCCAGCAGACCGGGACAGGGGGGCACCGGGGAGCTGTTTTTT. It yields the protein CASRPGQGGTGELFF.

This rearrangement joins TRBV7-7 to TRBJ2-7, with D possibly matching TRBD2 (6 bases). The CDR3 is made up of 13 amino acids. V gave up 0 bases and J gave up 3 bases, with 6 bases separating them. The germline gives CDR1 SSHAT, CDR2 FNYEAQ (reference sequence). CDR3 in DNA: TGTGCCAGCAGCTTAGCCGGGGGCTACGAGCAGTACTTC. Translating gives CASSLAGGYEQYF.

V gene TRBV11-3 combines with J gene TRBJ2-1; D gene uncertain. Germline V gives CDR1 SGHNT, CDR2 YENEEA. The CDR3 covers 11 residues. V lost 5 bases and J 5 bases, leaving 4 bases between the germline ends. The CDR3 DNA sequence: TGTGCCAGCAGCCAGGACAATGAGCAGTTCTTC. It encodes CASSQDNEQFF.

The chain combines TRBV7-2 with TRBJ2-7; 8 positions match TRBD2. V was clipped by 5 bases and J by 3 bases; unmatched bases: 9. Germline V CDR1 and CDR2: SGHTA, FQGNSA. This CDR3 spans 15 amino acids. The CDR3 DNA is TGTGCCAGCAGCCGTTCTAGCGGGTTCTACTACGAGCAGTACTTC. Translated, it gives CASSRSSGFYYEQYF.

Concerning this clone itself: A junction end diverges from the germline sequence, so it may reflect a read error. The V and J genes are TRBV5-1 and TRBJ1-6; 8 bases match TRBD1. The CDR3 is 15 residues long. Germline CDR1 SGHRS, CDR2 YFSETQ. CDR3 residues: CASSLETGEGSPLHF. CDR3 nucleotides: TGCGCCAGCAGCTTGGAGACAGGGGAAGGGTCACCTCTCCACTTT.

The chain links TRBV19 to TRBJ2-7, with 8 bases fitting TRBD1. The CDR3 sequence is 13 residues long. The trim removed 7 bases at V and 8 bases at J, leaving 10 bases unmatched. Germline CDR1 and CDR2: LNHDA and SQIVND (reference sequence). The CDR3 loop reads CASTESGGAQQYF. CDR3 coding DNA: TGTGCCAGTACTGAGTCAGGGGGCGCCCAGCAGTACTTC.